Sequencing of this T cell receptor (beta chain) was carried out in a study of T-cell reconstitution after alpha-beta-depleted transplantation in children. This clonotype was found a few times. The V gene lost 0 bases and the J gene lost 2 bases, with 8 bases spanning the gap. This CDR3 comprises 14 residues. Looked up from germline, CDR1 is SGDLS and CDR2 is YYNGEE. Researchers prepared the TCRbeta library using unique molecular identifiers, the study reports. TCRdb reanalysed the PCR reads using MiXCR and keeps one entry per CDR3 protein. The top ten clones hold under 3% of a sample with some 500,000 distinct CDR3 sequences, about 30% of them seen once.

This sequence joins TRBV9 and TRBJ1-2; the D gene is possibly TRBD1 (6 bases). This specimen consisted of PBMCs from the stem cell graft donor, obtained from the stem cell graft. This sequence originates from a human donor who donated a stem cell graft to a child with aplastic anemia. The CDR3 here is CASSVAGVNYGYTF. DNA for the CDR3: TGTGCCAGCAGCGTAGCAGGGGTCAACTATGGCTACACCTTC.